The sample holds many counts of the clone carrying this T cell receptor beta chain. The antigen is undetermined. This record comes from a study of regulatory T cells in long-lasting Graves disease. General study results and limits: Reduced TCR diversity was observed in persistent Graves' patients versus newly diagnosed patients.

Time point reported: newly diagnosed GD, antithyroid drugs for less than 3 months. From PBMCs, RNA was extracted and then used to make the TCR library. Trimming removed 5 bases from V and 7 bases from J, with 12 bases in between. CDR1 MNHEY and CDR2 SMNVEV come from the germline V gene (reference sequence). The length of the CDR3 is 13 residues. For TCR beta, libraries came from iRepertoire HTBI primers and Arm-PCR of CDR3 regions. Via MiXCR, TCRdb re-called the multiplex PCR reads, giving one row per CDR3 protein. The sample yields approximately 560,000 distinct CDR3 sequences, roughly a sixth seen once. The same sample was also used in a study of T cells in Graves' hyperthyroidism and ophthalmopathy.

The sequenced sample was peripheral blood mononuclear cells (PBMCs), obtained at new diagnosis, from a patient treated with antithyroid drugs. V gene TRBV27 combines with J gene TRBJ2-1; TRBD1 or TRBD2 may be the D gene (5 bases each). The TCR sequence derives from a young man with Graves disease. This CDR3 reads CASSTGGGNEQFF. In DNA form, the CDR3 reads TGTGCCAGCAGTACGGGTGGGGGAAATGAGCAGTTCTTC.